Presented here are 19 T cell receptor beta chains from one specimen sequenced in a study of shared clonotypes between healthy human individuals. Assay: immunoSEQ multiplex PCR; the TCRdb copy retains only in-frame clones and omits some. The profile shows millions of clones, roughly nine tenths of them singletons. The specimen sequenced was naive CD4+ T cells sorted from blood. Subset defined: CD45RA+ positively selected. The receptors stem from a man aged 18-30 years in good health.

The gene calls are TRBV5-4 and TRBJ1-2, with D tentatively TRBD1 (6 bases). The CDR3 runs 15 residues. Trimming took 4 bases from V and 5 from J, leaving 18 bases between them. Germline CDR1 is SGHNT and CDR2 is YYREEE (reference sequence). CDR3 loop: CASSRGGTPFYGYTF. The CDR3, as DNA: TGTGCCAGCAGCCGCGGGGGGACACCCTTTTATGGCTACACCTTC.

This rearrangement joins TRBV7-2 to TRBJ2-1, with D maybe TRBD2 (6 bases). The CDR3 covers 14 residues. CDR1 is SGHTA, CDR2 FQGNSA, per germline. V dropped 5 bases and J dropped 7 bases, with 15 bases sitting between them. In nucleotides, the CDR3 is TGTGCCAGCAGCCGAGCGGGTTTCGGGAATGAGCAGTTCTTC. This codes for CASSRAGFGNEQFF.

DNA for the CDR3: TGTGCCAGCAGTTTAACTAGTATGTACGAGCAGTACTTC. Its protein is CASSLTSMYEQYF. The chain recombines TRBV6-5 with TRBJ2-7; maybe TRBD2 (5 bases). Germline CDR1 reads MNHEY; CDR2 reads SVGAGI. This CDR3 contains 13 residues. V was trimmed by 4 bases and J by 4 bases, leaving 11 bases between them.

The chain combines TRBV29-1 with TRBJ2-3; the match to TRBD2 covers 7 bases. CDR1 is SQVTM, CDR2 ANQGSEA, per germline. With V trimmed by 4 bases and J by 5 bases, 3 bases remained unmatched. The length of the CDR3 is 12 residues. The CDR3 region is CSVGGGGDTQYF. The DNA of the CDR3 is TGCAGCGTTGGGGGGGGTGGAGATACGCAGTATTTT.

The chain couples TRBV28 to TRBJ2-7; perhaps TRBD1 as D (5 bases). CDR3 length: 14 residues. Trimming pared 8 bases from V and 7 bases from J, leaving 21 bases between. Germline CDR1 is MDHEN and CDR2 is SYDVKM. The CDR3 protein is CASGFTGAVTEQYF. The DNA of the CDR3 is TGTGCCAGCGGGTTCACAGGCGCAGTTACTGAGCAGTACTTC.

V and J are TRBV15 and TRBJ2-3; no reliable D call. Deletions cut 4 bases from V and 1 base from J, with 6 bases between. Per germline, CDR1 LNHNV and CDR2 YYDKDF (reference sequence). The CDR3 loop spans 13 amino acids. The CDR3 protein is CATSIGGTDTQYF. In DNA, the CDR3 is TGTGCCACCAGCATCGGTGGCACAGATACGCAGTATTTT.

The V gene is TRBV29-1, the J gene TRBJ2-1, with 9 nucleotides matching TRBD1. V trimming: 6 bases; J trimming: 3 bases; junction bases outside the gene matches: 3. The germline V gene encodes CDR1 SQVTM and CDR2 ANQGSEA. The CDR3 runs to 13 residues. Here the CDR3 DNA reads TGCAGCGTCGGGACAGGGAGCTACAATGAGCAGTTCTTC. It yields the protein CSVGTGSYNEQFF.

The chain has TRBV27 and TRBJ1-6; D not certain. Germline CDR1 reads MNHEY; CDR2 reads SMNVEV (reference sequence). CDR3 length equals 13 residues. Trimming shortened V by 8 bases and J by 6 bases, and 11 bases separated the two germline ends. CDR3 residues: CASRERINSPLHF. The CDR3 DNA is TGTGCCAGCCGAGAGCGCATTAATTCACCCCTCCACTTT.

A word on this clone: The sample holds other DNA sequences that translate to the same CDR3. This rearrangement joins TRBV5-1 to TRBJ2-1; D call uncertain. V shed 0 bases and J shed 7 bases, with 5 bases lying between them. CDR3 length: 12 amino acids. Germline V gene data show CDR1 as SGHRS and CDR2 as YFSETQ. Here the CDR3 DNA reads TGCGCCAGCAGCTTGGCCTTGAATGAGCAGTTCTTC. This translates into CASSLALNEQFF.

This rearrangement joins TRBV4-1 to TRBJ2-7; possibly TRBD2 for D (6 bases). The CDR3 length is 17 residues. V dropped 1 base and J dropped 2 bases, with 18 bases sitting between them. Per germline, CDR1 MGHRA and CDR2 YSYEKL. CDR3 coding DNA: TGCGCCAGCAGCCAAGCGGGGGTCAGAAAGAGAACCTACGAGCAGTACTTC. Translating gives CASSQAGVRKRTYEQYF.

This clone has a single count. The V gene is TRBV7-2, the J gene TRBJ2-1, with a possible D match to TRBD2 (6 bases). Germline CDR1 is SGHTA and CDR2 is FQGNSA. The CDR3 runs 16 residues. The V end lost 2 bases, the J end lost 6 bases, and 17 bases lay between the germline ends. CDR3 coding DNA: TGTGCCAGCAGCTTAAGCGGGCCCCCCCTAACCAATGAGCAGTTCTTC. Encoded protein: CASSLSGPPLTNEQFF.

V and J are TRBV15 and TRBJ2-3; unclear D gene. CDR1 is LNHNV and CDR2 is YYDKDF in the germline V gene (reference sequence). V was clipped by 0 bases and J by 6 bases, with 13 bases between them. The CDR3 is 15 amino acids. The CDR3 here is CATSRDPLVRDTQYF. The CDR3 DNA reads as TGTGCCACCAGCAGAGATCCCCTAGTTCGGGATACGCAGTATTTT.

This chain uses TRBV5-3 with TRBJ1-2, with D uncertain. TRBV5-3 is an ORF for which the function is uncertain. With 3 bases removed from V and 3 bases from J, the gap between germline ends came to 18 bases. This CDR3 is 16 amino acids long. CDR3: CARSSRNGSRYYGYTF. The DNA for the CDR3 is TGTGCCAGAAGCTCCCGGAACGGGAGTCGGTACTATGGCTACACCTTC.

The chain is built from TRBV19 and TRBJ2-3, with 7 bases fitting TRBD2. With V trimmed by 7 bases and J by 1 base, 5 bases remained unmatched. The CDR3 runs to 14 residues. Germline V gene lookup returns CDR1 LNHDA and CDR2 SQIVND (reference sequence). CDR3 loop: CASIQRGRTDTQYF. CDR3 coding DNA: TGTGCCAGTATTCAGCGGGGCCGCACAGATACGCAGTATTTT.

The J gene is TRBJ1-6, the V gene TRBV28, with a possible D match to TRBD1 (6 bases). The germline gives CDR1 MDHEN, CDR2 SYDVKM. This CDR3 contains 16 residues. The V end was cut by 3 bases, the J end by 3 bases, with 12 bases between. The CDR3 DNA follows: TGTGCCAGCAGTTTGGCCAGGGGAGACTATAATTCACCCCTCCACTTT. This translates into CASSLARGDYNSPLHF.

The J gene is TRBJ2-3, the V gene TRBV10-3, with D unclear. Germline lookup yields CDR1 ENHRY and CDR2 SYGVKD. V was trimmed by 4 bases and J by 3 bases, leaving 11 bases between them. This CDR3 spans 14 amino acids. CDR3 sequence (DNA): TGTGCCATCAGTGCAGGCACGACGACAGATACGCAGTATTTT. Protein product: CAISAGTTTDTQYF.

A note on this clone: The sample has other DNA sequences that encode this CDR3 too. The rearrangement uses TRBV6-6 and TRBJ1-5; D remains unclear. CDR1 MNHNY and CDR2 SVGAGI come from the germline V gene (reference sequence). The V end lost 0 bases, the J end lost 4 bases, and 4 bases lay between the germline ends. The CDR3 has 13 residues. CDR3 region: CASSYSINQPQHF. CDR3 bases: TGTGCCAGCAGTTACTCGATTAATCAGCCCCAGCATTTT.

This rearrangement joins TRBV7-2 to TRBJ2-1; the match to TRBD1 covers 7 bases. V was clipped by 7 bases and J by 1 base; unmatched bases: 4. The CDR3 consists of 14 residues. From germline, CDR1 is SGHTA and CDR2 FQGNSA. CDR3 DNA: TGTGCCAGCACCCGGGACAGATCCTACAATGAGCAGTTCTTC. This encodes CASTRDRSYNEQFF.

The sample holds one count of this clone. Compared with germline, one end of the junction differs, possibly owing to a read error. The CDR3 spells CASSPPGLGTGELFF. CDR3 in DNA: TGTGCTAGCAGCCCTCCAGGTCTAGGGACCGGGGAGCTGTTTTTT. V is TRBV7-7 and J is TRBJ2-2, with D unresolved. The germline CDR1 and CDR2 sequences are SSHAT and FNYEAQ (reference sequence). This CDR3 is 15 amino acids long. The entire variable domain, with the rest obtained from reference TRBV7-7 and TRBJ2-2, is as follows: GAGVSQSPRYKVTKRGQDVTLRCDPISSHATLYWYQQALGQGPEFLTYFNYEAQPDKSGLPSDRFSAERPEGSISTLTIQRTEQRDSAMYRCASSPPGLGTGELFFGEGSRLTVL.